This TCR beta chain was recovered during a study of cytomegalovirus exposure and HLA in healthy donors (dated by TCRdb to the late 2010s). Background on the whole study: In an earlier analysis of under 600 of the donors, around 300 Gb of sequence data and 90 million to 120 million unique TCR beta sequences from about 179 million T cells were reported. An earlier analysis of 587 of the donors used high-throughput TCR beta sequencing to judge whether each TCR beta V gene segment behaved as functional or pseudogenic. Roughly five DR-DQ haplotypes were handled as single units for association and clustering because linkage in the cohort was strong. Rather than using new phenotypic data, the later analysis identified candidate immune exposures from TCR beta sequences and from how often those sequences occurred across donors. The study aimed to test whether signatures of past pathogen exposure could be identified by cataloging public T cell receptors. The study combined high-throughput TCR immunosequencing, statistical association of individual TCRs with disease status, and machine learning to predict cytomegalovirus infection status. An early release that covered some 630 HLA-typed donors contained about 300 gigabases of sequencing data and tens of millions of unique TCR sequences. HLA typing covered class I and class II loci at four-digit resolution. Genome-wide SNP genotypes for about 60% of the roughly 700 donors were used in a later genetic analysis, which treated that subset as a discovery cohort. All discovery cohort repertoires had been generated using a single sequencing platform. The study profiled the T cell repertoires of some 610 subjects by immunosequencing and related them to cytomegalovirus serostatus. The number of donors typed differed by locus, with 629-630 for A, B, C, DRB1 and DQB1, roughly 520 for DQA1, over 600 for DPA1, and around 430 for DPB1. A later analysis re-analyzed previously published TCR beta repertoires from 500 to 700 donors and added high-resolution HLA genotyping to study TCR occurrence patterns. In addition to the first cohort of hundreds of subjects, a separate validation cohort of under 150 different subjects was used. Among the roughly 370 genotyped donors, around 81% belonged to the genetic ancestry cluster associated with self-reported Caucasian donors. On average, 235,054 unique TCR beta nucleotide sequences were sequenced per donor among about 400 genotyped donors of the cohort, with 15% to 20% of those sequences being non-productive. Alongside the repertoire data, information on donor age, sex, ethnicity and CMV serostatus was compiled. The research as a whole found: An association between a missense DCLRE1C variant and V-gene and J-gene trimming of TCR beta chains was found in a later genetic analysis and replicated in an independent cohort. Correlated functional status among segregating V segments might be attributable to linkage disequilibrium, but an unknown experimental factor could not be ruled out. At a false discovery rate of 0.05, a later analysis linked 16,951 TCR beta sequences to specific HLA alleles. In both the original and validation cohorts, the classifier was reported to diagnose cytomegalovirus status with high specificity and sensitivity. Roughly uniform sequencing depth across donors was assumed in presence/absence analyses, although this assumption may not hold. The only immune exposure information available for the cohort was CMV serostatus. Because HLA typing was missing for some donors at each locus, association tests included only the typed subset. Compared with the approximately 670-donor mean, donors in an Asian-associated ancestry cluster had fewer N-insertions in productive TCRs, according to a later genetic analysis. A later analysis found that most CMV-associated TCR beta chains appeared HLA-restricted, with HLA associations seemingly driven largely by CMV exposure. Because counts were too low, about 15 rarely observed V segments, including chromosome 9 orphons, were left out of the earlier analysis of roughly 600 of the donors. In a later analysis, HLA-associated TCR beta chains were found to be more clonally expanded and to have lower generation probabilities than equally common non-associated chains. In vitro tests confirmed that three of the cytomegalovirus-associated TCR beta chains recognize cytomegalovirus antigens. A further reported finding was that TCR beta sequences accurately predicted the HLA-A and HLA-B alleles for most subjects in the first cohort. A group of highly shared sequence variants was considered likely to be a technical artifact of the sequencing pipeline. In an earlier analysis of more than 500 of the donors, most TCR beta V segments appeared in productive rearrangements about 90% or about 30% of the time, broadly matching IMGT annotations. According to the authors, the approach could potentially be generalized to other disease states and immunological phenotypes. The study gave a list of 150 to 200 TCR beta chains associated with cytomegalovirus. In this cohort, only TCR beta chains were sequenced, and detectable features were limited by the absence of alpha or paired-chain data. Across donors, most TCR sequences were observed very rarely, whereas some public TCRs were present in many individuals. In a later analysis, TCR association rates were found to vary across HLA loci, with the most associated TCRs seen for DRB1 alleles and the fewest for HLA-C alleles. When HLA alleles, especially DR and DQ, strongly co-occurred, TCR associations were difficult to assign to individual alleles. Several of the top co-occurrence clusters appeared to be linked to parvovirus B19, influenza, CMV and Epstein-Barr virus, according to a later analysis.

Receptor amplification or capture employed the immunoSEQ multiplex PCR assay. A mixture of 60 forward primers for TCR Vbeta segments and 13 reverse primers for TCR Jbeta segments was used in the multiplex PCR. The CDR3 region of rearranged TCR beta genes was amplified from genomic DNA by a multiplex PCR assay. The amplified TCR beta libraries were sequenced on the Illumina HiSeq System as 87-base-pair reads. The paper's processing steps were these. Across the 670 or so repertoires, a later analysis counted approximately 83 million unique TCR beta chains, 9.5 million to 13 million of which were shared by at least two donors. A nearest-neighbor algorithm error-corrected the raw reads and collapsed the reads into unique sequences, merging closely related sequences to remove PCR and sequencing errors. To assign V, D and J gene segments, CDR3 sequences were aligned to IMGT reference sequences. For a sequence to be retained, a match of at least six nucleotides to both a V gene segment and a J gene segment was required. A rearrangement was called productive if the CDR3 had no stop codons and remained in frame with V and J, and every other rearrangement was called non-productive. Following IMGT convention, CDR3 was defined as the stretch from the second conserved V-encoded cysteine up to the conserved J-encoded phenylalanine. Sequences without an unambiguous match to a single V gene segment were excluded from the earlier analysis of approximately 600 of the donors. An earlier analysis of just under 600 of the donors called V segments functional above 56.7% productive rearrangements and segregating when the between-donor standard deviation exceeded 5%. To diagnose cytomegalovirus status from the catalog of TCR beta chain sequences, a statistical classification framework was built. V and J gene assignment, in a later analysis, came from comparing TCR nucleotide sequences with IMGT/GENE-DB human TR gene sequences. A later analysis assigned CDR3 sequences and most-parsimonious VDJ recombination scenarios with the TCRdist pipeline. In a later analysis, each TCR beta chain was defined by its CDR3 amino acid sequence together with its V-gene family, and reads without a unique V-gene family were excluded. As a way to deal with suspected cross-contamination and a sequencing artifact, a later analysis dropped hundreds of nucleotide sequences that were highly shared and had low generation probability. In a later analysis, a clonal expansion index was calculated for each public chain from normalized within-repertoire ranks of inferred template counts. A later analysis computed generation probabilities with a VDJ recombination model fitted to out-of-frame rearrangements, and checked the results against IGoR. In a later analysis, TCR-TCR, TCR-HLA and TCR-CMV co-occurrence was scored with hypergeometric tests, and a repertoire-size bias correction was applied to TCR pairs. To estimate false discovery rates, a later analysis permuted the HLA or CMV assignments 20 times. In a later analysis, co-occurring TCRs were grouped with DBSCAN, and TCRdist sequence similarity was added when clustering was performed within HLA-allele-positive subsets. Co-occurrence clustering excluded repertoires with fewer than 30,000 or more than 120,000 public chains, plus five with anomalous nucleotide sharing. The table was pulled from immuneACCESS by TCRdb, which kept in-frame rearrangements only. Such tables lose some clones; where checked, under half of the loss comes from unresolved V genes, and the rest has no known cause. V, J and clone size are those of that table, while D and trimming were read from the DNA. For this sample there are more than 80,000 clones; approximately 72% appear just once. The ten largest clones capture over 4% of the sample.

The cohort consisted of 600 to 700 healthy bone marrow donors. At the time of sampling, all cohort members were nominally healthy, though unrecorded immune exposures were likely present. The donor tested CMV seropositive, placing the donor among the 290 or so seropositive members of the cohort. Each donor provided a peripheral blood sample, and peripheral blood mononuclear cells were used for TCR beta sequencing. The Qiagen DNeasy Blood Extraction Kit was used to extract genomic DNA from the blood cell samples. A word on this clone: The antigen it recognizes is unknown. The input lacks base qualities; no much larger clone sits a single base away.

This sequence originates from a woman between 40 and 50 years old in good health and CMV-seropositive. The sequenced sample was PBMCs.

The DNA is as follows: TGTGCCAGCAGTTACTCTGAGAGCAATCAGCCCCAGCATTTT. Translated, this is CASSYSESNQPQHF. The sequence joins TRBV6-6 to TRBJ1-5, with the identity of the D gene unclear. CDR1 and CDR2 were assigned from the germline V gene (reference sequence) as MNHNY and SVGAGI. V is reduced by 0 bases and J by 1 base, leaving a spacing of 4 bases between them. There are 14 amino acids in the CDR3, from cysteine to phenylalanine inclusive. Only the CDR3 region is kept as DNA, spanning 42 bases read in frame from base 1.